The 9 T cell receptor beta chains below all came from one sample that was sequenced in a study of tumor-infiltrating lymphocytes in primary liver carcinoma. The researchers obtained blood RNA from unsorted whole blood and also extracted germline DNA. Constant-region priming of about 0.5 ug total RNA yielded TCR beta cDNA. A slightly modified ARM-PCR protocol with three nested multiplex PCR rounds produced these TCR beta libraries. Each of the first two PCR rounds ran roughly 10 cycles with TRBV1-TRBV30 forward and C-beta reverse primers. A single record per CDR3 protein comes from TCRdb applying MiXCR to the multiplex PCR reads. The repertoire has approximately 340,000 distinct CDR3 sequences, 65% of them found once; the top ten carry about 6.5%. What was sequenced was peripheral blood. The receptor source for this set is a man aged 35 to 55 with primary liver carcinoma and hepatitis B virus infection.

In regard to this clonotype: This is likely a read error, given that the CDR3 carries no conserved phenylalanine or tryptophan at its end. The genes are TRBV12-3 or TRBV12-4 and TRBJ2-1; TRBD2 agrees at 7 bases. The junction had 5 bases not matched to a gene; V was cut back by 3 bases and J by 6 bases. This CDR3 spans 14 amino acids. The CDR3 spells CASSFRGGSNEQFS. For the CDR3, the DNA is TGTGCCAGCAGTTTTCGGGGAGGGTCCAATGAGCAGTTCTCC.

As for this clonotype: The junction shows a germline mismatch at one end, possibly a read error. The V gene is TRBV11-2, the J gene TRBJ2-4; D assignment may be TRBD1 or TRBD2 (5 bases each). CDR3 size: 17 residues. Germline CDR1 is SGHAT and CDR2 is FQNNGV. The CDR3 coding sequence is TGTGACAGCAGCCGGGACCACGGTATACTAGCCAAAAACATTCAGTACTTC. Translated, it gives CDSSRDHGILAKNIQYF.

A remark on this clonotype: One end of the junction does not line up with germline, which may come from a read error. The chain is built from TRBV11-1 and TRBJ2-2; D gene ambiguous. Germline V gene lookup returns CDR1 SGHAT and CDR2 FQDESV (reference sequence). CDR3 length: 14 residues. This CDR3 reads CSSSYDENIGELFF. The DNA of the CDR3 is TGTTCCAGCAGCTACGACGAGAACATCGGGGAGCTGTTTTTT.

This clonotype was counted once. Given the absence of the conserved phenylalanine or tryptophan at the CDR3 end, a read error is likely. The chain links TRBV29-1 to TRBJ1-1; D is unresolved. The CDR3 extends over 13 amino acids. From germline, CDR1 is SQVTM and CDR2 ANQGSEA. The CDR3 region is CRVVGEGNTEAFI. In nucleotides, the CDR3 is TGCAGGGTTGTTGGGGAAGGAAACACTGAAGCTTTCATT.

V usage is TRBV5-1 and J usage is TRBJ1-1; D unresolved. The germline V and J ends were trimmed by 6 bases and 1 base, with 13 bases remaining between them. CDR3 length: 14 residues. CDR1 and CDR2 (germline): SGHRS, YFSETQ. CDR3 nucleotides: TGCGCCAGCAACCAACAACCAACGAACACTGAAGCTTTCTTT. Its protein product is CASNQQPTNTEAFF.

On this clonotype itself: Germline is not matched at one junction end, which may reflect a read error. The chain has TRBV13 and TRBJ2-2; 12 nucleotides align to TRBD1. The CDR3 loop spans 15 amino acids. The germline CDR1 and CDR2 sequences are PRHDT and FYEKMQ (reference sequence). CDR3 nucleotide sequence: TGTGCCAGAAGTTATCCCGGGACAGGGGGCTCGAAGCTGCTTTTT. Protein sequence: CARSYPGTGGSKLLF.

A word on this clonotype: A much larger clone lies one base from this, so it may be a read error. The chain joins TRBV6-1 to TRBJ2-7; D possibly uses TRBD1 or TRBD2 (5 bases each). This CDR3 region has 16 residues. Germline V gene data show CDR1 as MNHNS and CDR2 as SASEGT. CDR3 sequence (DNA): TGTGGCAGCAGTGAAGCATGGCAGGGAGCGGTCTACGAGCAGTACTTC. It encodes CGSSEAWQGAVYEQYF.

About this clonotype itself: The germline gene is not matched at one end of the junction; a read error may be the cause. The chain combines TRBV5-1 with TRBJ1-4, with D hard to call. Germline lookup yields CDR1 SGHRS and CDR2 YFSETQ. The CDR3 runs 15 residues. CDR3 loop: CASSLSGVWSEKPFF. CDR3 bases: TGCGCCAGCAGCTTGTCCGGGGTATGGAGTGAAAAACCGTTTTTT.

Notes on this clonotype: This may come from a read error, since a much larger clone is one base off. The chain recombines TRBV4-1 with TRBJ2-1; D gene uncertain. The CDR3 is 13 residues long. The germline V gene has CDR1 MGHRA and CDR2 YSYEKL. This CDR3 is CASSQVTSNDQFF. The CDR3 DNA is TGCGCCAGCAGCCAAGTGACTTCGAATGATCAGTTCTTC.